This T cell receptor beta chain was sequenced for a study of GPR56 and killer-like receptors on CD4 memory cells (dated by TCRdb to the late 2010s). At the level of the whole study: According to the study's proposal, human CD4+ memory T-cell differentiation and cytokine production potential are marked by the progressive acquisition of KLRB1, KLRG1, GPR56 and then KLRF1. The study described its healthy blood donors as age-matched to the liver disease patients, who had a median age of 68 years. The full study reports these points: The clones that dominated late populations 4 and 5 were also present in early populations 1 and 2, and the authors interpreted this finding as evidence for linear differentiation. Rather than covering full repertoires, the diversity and similarity analyses were limited to the 100 most expanded clones in each population. Clonal frequency started low in the marker-negative population and rose progressively along the proposed pathway, while TCRbeta diversity decreased accordingly. TCR repertoire overlap was especially strong between late populations 4 and 5, and population 3 also partly overlapped.

TCRdb shows the sequencer as Illumina HiSeq 2500. For construction of sequencing libraries, the recombined TCRbeta locus was amplified according to a previously published PCR protocol. Concerning the study's data processing: Reads whose average quality score was below 30 were removed, and the reads that remained were processed with IMSEQ. Clonotypes were defined by Vbeta gene, Jbeta gene and CDR3 amino acid sequence. The Morisita-Horn index, computed on the top 100 expanded clones, was used to quantify repertoire overlap between populations. Renyi diversity profiles, calculated on the top 100 expanded clones, were used to assess clonal diversity. After the reads were reprocessed by TCRdb, one entry was made per CDR3 protein sequence, with no DNA. These V and J calls derive from TCRdb rather than the authors' analysis. The sample table includes about a thousand distinct CDR3 sequences. Less than 20% of the sample is held by the ten biggest clonotypes.

Before TCRbeta sequencing, fluorescence-activated cell sorting was used to enrich five KLR/GPR56-defined CD4+ populations. To test a linear memory differentiation pathway, the researchers sequenced TCRbeta repertoires from five CD4+ T-cell subsets that were defined by expression of KLRB1, KLRG1, GPR56 and KLRF1. TCR-sequenced cells came from peripheral blood of healthy control individuals, reported as five donors in the TCRbeta analysis figure. Heparinized peripheral blood was collected and all samples were processed within one hour of retrieval. Blood was diluted 1:2 in PBS, and peripheral blood mononuclear cells were then isolated from the diluted blood at room temperature by Biocoll density gradient centrifugation. CD4+ T cells were enriched from freshly isolated PBMCs by magnetic sorting with anti-CD4 MicroBeads before flow sorting. A BD FACSAria II was used to sort CD4+ T cells enriched from PBMCs of healthy donors according to marker expression. For surface staining, the researchers used Miltenyi Biotec antibodies: anti-KLRB1 clone 191B8, anti-KLRF1 clone 4A4.D10 and anti-KLRG1 clone REA261.

Including cysteine and phenylalanine, the CDR3 has 18 amino acids. Nucleotide data are not available. Reading the germline V gene gives CDR1 LGHNA and CDR2 YNFKEQ. About this clonotype: The antigen it binds to is not known.

The sequencing input was memory CD4+ T cells from blood. This TCR derives from a human donor in good health. Recombination connected TRBV4-2 to TRBJ2-6. The encoded CDR3 is CASSQDDETSSGANVLTF.